One and the same sample provided the 18 T cell receptor beta chains below, sequenced in a study of vaccination and CD4 T cells after COVID-19. No antigen has been assigned to these receptors. Scientists ran DNA taken from cultured CD4+ T cells through the Oncomine TCR Beta short-read assay for sequencing. TCRdb reanalysed the PCR reads using MiXCR and keeps one entry per CDR3 protein. The table has approximately 16,000 distinct CDR3 sequences, 35% seen once. Specified treatment: approximately 9-day PBMC culture with coronavirus spike peptide pools or control peptides (ViraFEST assay). Sequenced input: cultured CD4+ T cells from blood. Receptor source: a human donor with COVID-19.

This clonotype was seen a single time. The V and J genes are TRBV20-1 and TRBJ2-1; maybe TRBD2 (6 bases). CDR3 length: 13 residues. Germline CDR1 is DFQATT and CDR2 is SNEGSKA (reference sequence). The CDR3 coding sequence is TGCCCTAGGGCGGGATTCTCCTACAATGAGCAGTTCTTC. Residues: CPRAGFSYNEQFF.

CDR3 DNA: TGTGCCAGCAGCTTAACCGGGACTCACTATGGCTACACCTTC. Translated: CASSLTGTHYGYTF. This rearrangement joins TRBV5-8 to TRBJ1-2; possibly TRBD1 for D (5 bases). With 2 bases removed from V and 3 bases from J, the gap between germline ends came to 11 bases. From germline, CDR1 is SGHTS and CDR2 YDEGEE. CDR3 length equals 14 residues.

The rearrangement links TRBV6-1 to TRBJ1-2; D remains unclear. V lost 4 bases and J 1 base, leaving 7 bases between the germline ends. Looked up from germline, CDR1 is MNHNS and CDR2 is SASEGT. This CDR3 region has 13 residues. CDR3 bases: TGTGCCAGCAGTGGGCGGGGTAACTATGGCTACACCTTC. The encoded protein is CASSGRGNYGYTF.

This rearrangement joins TRBV5-1 to TRBJ2-3; D remains unclear. Germline lookup yields CDR1 SGHRS and CDR2 YFSETQ. CDR3 size: 14 residues. V was clipped by 0 bases and J by 2 bases, with 7 bases between them. The CDR3 bases are TGCGCCAGCAGCTTGGGGAGTAACACAGATACGCAGTATTTT. This sequence encodes CASSLGSNTDTQYF.

This sequence joins TRBV10-3 and TRBJ1-2, with D possibly TRBD1 on 5 matching bases. V was shortened by 4 bases and J by 5 bases, with 11 bases between the two germline ends. The germline V gene encodes CDR1 ENHRY and CDR2 SYGVKD. The CDR3 sequence is 13 residues long. The CDR3, as DNA: TGTGCCATCAGTGGGGGCGGACTATATGGCTACACCTTC. Its translation is CAISGGGLYGYTF.

This chain joins TRBV9 and TRBJ2-2; D might be TRBD1 (5 bases). Germline CDR1 SGDLS, CDR2 YYNGEE. The CDR3 is 14 amino acids. V lost 1 base and J 3 bases, leaving 7 bases between the germline ends. The CDR3 sequence: CASSVQGYTGELFF. The CDR3 bases are TGTGCCAGCAGCGTACAGGGCTACACCGGGGAGCTGTTTTTT.

Concerning this clonotype itself: A read error may account for a junction end that differs from germline. The V gene is TRBV4-3, the J gene TRBJ2-5; 10 bases line up with TRBD1. CDR3 length: 16 amino acids. The germline V gene has CDR1 LGHNA and CDR2 YSLEER. This CDR3 is CASSQGTGAYQETQYF. CDR3 nucleotide sequence: TGCGCCAGCAGCCAGGGGACAGGGGCATACCAAGAGACCCAGTATTTC.

This clonotype was seen only a few times. J is TRBJ2-3 and V is TRBV20-1, with D possibly being TRBD2 (5 bases). Trimming left V 3 bases short and J 0 bases short, with 22 bases between. CDR1 is DFQATT and CDR2 is SNEGSKA in the germline V gene (reference sequence). This CDR3 is built from 18 residues. The CDR3 here is CSARAIPLSGPSTDTQYF. The CDR3 nucleotides are TGCAGTGCTAGGGCTATTCCCCTCAGCGGACCAAGCACAGATACGCAGTATTTT.

The V and J genes are TRBV6-1 and TRBJ1-3; perhaps TRBD1 as D (6 bases). Per the germline V gene, CDR1 is MNHNS and CDR2 is SASEGT. Trimming took 6 bases from V and 2 from J, leaving 14 bases between them. The CDR3 has 15 amino acids. The CDR3 loop is CASSLQGITGNTIYF. CDR3 in DNA: TGTGCCAGCAGCTTACAGGGAATCACTGGAAACACCATATATTTT.

This clonotype came up a few times. The chain couples TRBV6-2 or TRBV6-3 to TRBJ1-3, with D possibly TRBD1 on 5 matching bases. CDR3 size: 14 residues. Trimming removed 4 bases from V and 2 bases from J, with 9 bases in between. CDR1 and CDR2 from the germline V gene are MNHEY and SVGEGT. CDR3 region: CASSFAGTGNTIYF. In DNA form, the CDR3 reads TGTGCCAGCAGTTTCGCAGGGACTGGAAACACCATATATTTT.

This chain links TRBV24-1 with TRBJ2-3, with D maybe TRBD1 (6 bases). The germline V and J ends were trimmed by 4 bases and 2 bases, with 12 bases remaining between them. The CDR3 covers 15 residues. The germline V gene encodes CDR1 KGHDR and CDR2 SFDVKD. CDR3 DNA: TGTGCCACCAGTGACAACCGGGACAACACAGATACGCAGTATTTT. Protein: CATSDNRDNTDTQYF.

J is TRBJ2-5 and V is TRBV5-4; D gene uncertain. Between the trimmed V and J ends, which lost 0 bases and 1 base, there was a span of 13 bases. The germline V gene encodes CDR1 SGHNT and CDR2 YYREEE (reference sequence). The CDR3 extends over 16 amino acids. The CDR3 DNA sequence: TGTGCCAGCAGCTTGGCGCCCGTGGCAGGCCAAGAGACCCAGTACTTC. This gives the protein CASSLAPVAGQETQYF.

The J gene is TRBJ1-6, the V gene TRBV7-2; D gene uncertain. V dropped 1 base and J dropped 9 bases, with 7 bases sitting between them. CDR3 length equals 13 residues. Germline V lookup: CDR1 SGHTA, CDR2 FQGNSA. The CDR3, as DNA: TGTGCCAGCAGCTTAGAGCGGTTTTCACCCCTCCACTTT. Translating it yields CASSLERFSPLHF.

The chain uses TRBV7-8 and TRBJ2-5; no definite D call. The CDR3 runs to 12 residues. Germline CDR1 reads SGHVS; CDR2 reads FQNEAQ. Between the trimmed V and J ends, which lost 3 bases and 5 bases, there was a span of 7 bases. CDR3 in DNA: TGTGCCAGCAGCTTCACAGAGGAGACCCAGTACTTC. It codes for CASSFTEETQYF.

This clonotype was seen more than once but under ten times. The CDR3 spells CASSPDNSYNSPLHF. The CDR3 DNA sequence: TGTGCCAGCAGTCCAGACAACTCCTATAATTCACCCCTCCACTTT. The chain links TRBV6-1 to TRBJ1-6; D is undetermined. CDR3 size: 15 residues. Trimming cost V 5 bases and J 0 bases, with 8 bases left between them. Germline loops: CDR1 MNHNS, CDR2 SASEGT.

This clonotype was detected a few times. The chain has TRBV5-4 and TRBJ1-6, with D perhaps matching TRBD1 (6 bases). There are 15 residues in the CDR3. The germline CDR1 and CDR2 sequences are SGHNT and YYREEE (reference sequence). V lost 5 bases to trimming and J lost 8 bases, with 17 bases between them. CDR3 sequence (DNA): TGTGCCAGCAGTGGGGGCGAGGGGGGATATTCACCCCTCCACTTT. It specifies CASSGGEGGYSPLHF.

The table lists this clonotype with a few counts. The CDR3 nucleotides are TGTGCCAGCGACTACTACGGAAGCTCCTATAATTCACCCCTCCACTTT. Translated, it gives CASDYYGSSYNSPLHF. The chain uses TRBV6-1 and TRBJ1-6; D remains ambiguous. The CDR3 sequence is 16 residues long. V was clipped by 8 bases and J by 0 bases, with 14 bases between them. Germline CDR1 MNHNS, CDR2 SASEGT.

This clonotype has a handful of counts. The chain has TRBV20-1 and TRBJ1-2; D is possibly TRBD1 (5 bases). Trimming removed 3 bases at V and 4 bases at J, with 15 bases between. The germline gives CDR1 DFQATT, CDR2 SNEGSKA (reference sequence). The CDR3 loop spans 14 amino acids. CDR3 residues: CSARSSGIGYGYTF. CDR3 bases: TGCAGTGCTAGGAGTTCAGGGATCGGCTATGGCTACACCTTC.